Sequencing of this T cell receptor (beta chain) was carried out in a study of spatial heterogeneity in lung cancer. At least ten counts were recorded for this clonotype. The time point is: blood at routine non-recurrence follow-up after resection. Trimming pared 2 bases from V and 9 bases from J, leaving 8 bases between. Germline values: CDR1 MNHNS, CDR2 SASEGT. The CDR3 has 12 residues. TCRdb re-called the 5' RACE reads through MiXCR, storing one row per CDR3 protein. The sample yields approximately 93,000 distinct CDR3 sequences, roughly a fifth seen once. This chain connects TRBV6-1 to TRBJ1-5; D is undetermined. Here the sequenced sample was PBMCs, taken at follow-up. This sequence was found in a male donor with early-stage non-small cell lung cancer. CDR3 DNA sequence: TGTGCCAGCAGTGAATCCCCCTTGCCCCAGCATTTT. This translates into CASSESPLPQHF.